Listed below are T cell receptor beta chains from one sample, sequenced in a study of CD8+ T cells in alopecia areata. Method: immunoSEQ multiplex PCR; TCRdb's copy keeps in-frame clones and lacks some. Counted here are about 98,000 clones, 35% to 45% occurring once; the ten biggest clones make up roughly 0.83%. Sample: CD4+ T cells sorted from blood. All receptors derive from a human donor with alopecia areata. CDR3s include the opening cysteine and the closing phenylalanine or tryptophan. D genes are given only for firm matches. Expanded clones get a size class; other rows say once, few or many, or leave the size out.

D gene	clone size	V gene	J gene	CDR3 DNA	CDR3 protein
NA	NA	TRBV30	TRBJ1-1	TGTGCCTGGAGTTACGGGAAGAACACTGAAGCTTTCTTT	CAWSYGKNTEAFF
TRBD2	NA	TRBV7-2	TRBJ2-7	TGTGCCAGCAGCCCTCAGGGAGGGCCTCTCGAGCAGTACTTC	CASSPQGGPLEQYF
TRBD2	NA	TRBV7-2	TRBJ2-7	TGTGCCAGCAGCTTGACTAGCGCGGGGGGCCGCTACGAGCAGTACTTC	CASSLTSAGGRYEQYF
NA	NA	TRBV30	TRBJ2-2	TGTGCCTGGAGTGTACCCGACGGGGAGCTGTTTTTT	CAWSVPDGELFF
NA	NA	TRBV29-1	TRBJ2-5	TGCAGCGTTGGGCGGGTTCTAGAGACCCAGTACTTC	CSVGRVLETQYF
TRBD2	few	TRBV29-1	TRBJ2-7	TGCAGCGTTGGGACTAGCGGGGAGTACGAGCAGTACTTC	CSVGTSGEYEQYF
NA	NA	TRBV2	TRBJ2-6	TGTGCCAGCACCCTCGGCCTCTCAGGTTCTGGGGCCAACGTCCTGACTTTC	CASTLGLSGSGANVLTF
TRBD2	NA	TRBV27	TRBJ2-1	TGTGCCAGCACCCCAGGGACTAGCGGGGTGAATAAGCAGTTCTTC	CASTPGTSGVNKQFF
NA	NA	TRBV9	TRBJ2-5	TGTGCCAGCAGCGTAGGGGCCGATCCCCAAGAGACCCAGTACTTC	CASSVGADPQETQYF
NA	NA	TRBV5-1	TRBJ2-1	TGCGCCAGCAGCTTGGAGGTAGGATCAGGGAGCAATGAGCAGTTCTTC	CASSLEVGSGSNEQFF
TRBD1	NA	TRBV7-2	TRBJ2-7	TGTGCCAGCAGCGCTCTGGGACAGTTCTACGAGCAGTACTTC	CASSALGQFYEQYF